Sequencing of this TCR beta chain was carried out in a study of blood T cell repertoires in COVID-19. Study information: There were acute and convalescent COVID-19 samples, and they came from the United States, Italy and Spain.

Under the authors' procedure: Nucleated cell counts were estimated from reference gene primer amplification. TCRdb keeps only in-frame clones here, not all; method: immunoSEQ multiplex PCR. V and J calls and clone size are as listed in that table; D and trimming were resolved from the DNA. The sample includes tens of thousands of clones, about 83% of them seen just once. The V segment lost 10 bases and the J segment 3 bases; nucleotides outside the gene matches: 10. This CDR3 region has 14 residues. CDR1 is MNHEY, CDR2 SMNVEV, per germline (reference sequence). Material for sequencing was peripheral blood. The sequence derives from a human donor with active COVID-19. The donor label of this sample is uncertain. V gene TRBV27 combines with J gene TRBJ2-7, with 9 bases that match TRBD1. CDR3 loop: CATTPGQGNYEQYF. The DNA for the CDR3 is TGTGCCACCACCCCGGGACAGGGAAACTACGAGCAGTACTTC.